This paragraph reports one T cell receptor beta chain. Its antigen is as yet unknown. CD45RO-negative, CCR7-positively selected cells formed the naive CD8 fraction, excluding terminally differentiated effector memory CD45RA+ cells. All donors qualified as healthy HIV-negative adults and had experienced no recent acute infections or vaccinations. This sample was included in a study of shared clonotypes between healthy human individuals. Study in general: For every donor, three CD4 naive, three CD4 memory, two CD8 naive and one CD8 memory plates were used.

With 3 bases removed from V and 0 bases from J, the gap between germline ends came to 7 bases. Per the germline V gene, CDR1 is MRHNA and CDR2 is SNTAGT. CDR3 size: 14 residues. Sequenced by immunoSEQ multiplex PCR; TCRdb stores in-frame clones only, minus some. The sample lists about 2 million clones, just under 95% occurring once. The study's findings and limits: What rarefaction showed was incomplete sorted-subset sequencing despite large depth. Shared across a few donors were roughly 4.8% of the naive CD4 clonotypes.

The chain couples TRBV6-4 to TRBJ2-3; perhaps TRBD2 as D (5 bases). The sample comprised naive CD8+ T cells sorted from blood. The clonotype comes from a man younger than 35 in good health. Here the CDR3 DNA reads TGTGCCAGCAGTGAGGAGGATAGCACAGATACGCAGTATTTT. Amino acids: CASSEEDSTDTQYF.